This T cell receptor beta chain emerged from a study of blood T cell repertoires in COVID-19. The table came from immunoSEQ multiplex PCR; TCRdb's copy has only in-frame clones and leaves some out. The table records about 140,000 clones, around four fifths of them present only once. Cohort placement rested on clinical history that participants reported themselves. CDR3 length: 16 amino acids. V dropped 2 bases and J dropped 4; count of bases not matched to a gene: 6. Germline CDR1 MGHRA, CDR2 YSYEKL. The sample was PBMCs or T cells enriched from blood (not recorded which). The clonotype was recovered from a man in his sixties or seventies who had been exposed to COVID-19. This rearrangement joins TRBV4-1 to TRBJ2-3; 10 nucleotides align to TRBD1. The CDR3 protein is CASSQLFGTGADTQYF. The CDR3, as DNA: TGCGCCAGCAGCCAATTATTCGGGACAGGGGCAGATACGCAGTATTTT.